This T cell receptor beta chain was recorded in a study of cytomegalovirus exposure and HLA in healthy donors. At the level of the study: Of around 400 genotyped donors, 81% grouped in the Caucasian-associated ancestry cluster.

Amplification used 60 Vbeta primers and 13 Jbeta primers. Method: immunoSEQ multiplex PCR; TCRdb's copy keeps in-frame clones and lacks some. The data hold over 150,000 clones, with almost 75% observed a single time. Unmatched junction bases numbered 4, after V lost 0 bases and J lost 5 bases. The CDR3 covers 15 residues. Germline loops: CDR1 LGHNA, CDR2 YSLEER. As regards this clone: The antigen remains unidentified.

Study-level findings and limits: The sole available immune exposure information was CMV serostatus. A later analysis, which compared TCR beta chains of equal frequency, found the HLA-associated ones more clonally expanded. The authors later found TCR association rates varying by HLA locus, with DRB1 most and HLA-C fewest.

Sequencing used PBMCs. The gene calls are TRBV4-3 and TRBJ1-1, with TRBD1 identical over 9 bases. This clonotype was obtained from a woman between 18 and 29 years old in good health and CMV-seropositive. The chain's CDR3 is CASSQDLGQGTEAFF. The CDR3 region has the DNA TGCGCCAGCAGCCAAGATCTGGGACAGGGTACTGAAGCTTTCTTT.